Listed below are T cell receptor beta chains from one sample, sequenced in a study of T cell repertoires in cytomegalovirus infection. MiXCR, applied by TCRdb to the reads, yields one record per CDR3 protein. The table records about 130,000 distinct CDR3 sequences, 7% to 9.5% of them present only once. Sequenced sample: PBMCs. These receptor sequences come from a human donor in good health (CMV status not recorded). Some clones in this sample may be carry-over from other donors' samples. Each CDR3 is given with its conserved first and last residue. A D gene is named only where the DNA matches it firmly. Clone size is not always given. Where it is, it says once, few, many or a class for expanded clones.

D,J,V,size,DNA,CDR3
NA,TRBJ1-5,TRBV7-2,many,TGTGCCAGCAGCTTAGCGTTCAATCAGCCCCAGCATTTT,CASSLAFNQPQHF
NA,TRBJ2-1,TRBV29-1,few,TGCAGCGTTTCGGGGGATAGCTCCTACAATGAGCAGTTCTTC,CSVSGDSSYNEQFF
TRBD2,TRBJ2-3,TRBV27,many,TGTGCCAGCAGTCGAGCGGGGGGGGGAGATACGCAGTATTTT,CASSRAGGGDTQYF
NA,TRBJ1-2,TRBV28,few,TGTGCCAGCAAAGGAGAACCCCGGGGCTATGGCTACACCTTC,CASKGEPRGYGYTF
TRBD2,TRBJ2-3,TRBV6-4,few,TGTGCCAGCAGTCCCAGCGGGGAAGGAGATACGCAGTATTTT,CASSPSGEGDTQYF
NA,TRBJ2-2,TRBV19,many,TGTGCCAGTAGTATCAGGTCAAATGAGGGGGAGCTGTTTTTT,CASSIRSNEGELFF
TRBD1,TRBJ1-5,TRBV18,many,TGTGCCAGCTCACCAGCCGGGACAGGGAATCAGCCCCAGCATTTT,CASSPAGTGNQPQHF
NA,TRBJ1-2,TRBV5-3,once,TGTGCCAGCAGCCCAGCCGTTCTTGGCAGGATGGCTTATGGCTACACCTTC,CASSPAVLGRMAYGYTF
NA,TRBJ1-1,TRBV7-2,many,TGTGCCAGCAGCTCCGGACGGGCCTGGGACACTGAAGCTTTCTTT,CASSSGRAWDTEAFF
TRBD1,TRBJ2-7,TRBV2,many,TGTGCCATCCTTGGGACAGGGGGACCTTACGAGCAGTACTTC,CAILGTGGPYEQYF
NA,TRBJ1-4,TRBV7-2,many,TGTGCCAGCAGCCTGAGAGCAGGGTATGAAAAACTGTTTTTT,CASSLRAGYEKLFF
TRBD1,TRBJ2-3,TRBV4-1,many,TGCGCCAGCAGCCAAGCCGACAGGGGGGCAGATACGCAGTATTTT,CASSQADRGADTQYF
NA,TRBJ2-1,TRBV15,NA,TGTGCCACCAGCAGTGGTTCCTACAATGAGCAGTTCTTC,CATSSGSYNEQFF
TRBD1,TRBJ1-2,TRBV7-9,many,TGTGCCAGCAGCTTAGGGAGGGGGCCGGGAGATGGCTACACCTTC,CASSLGRGPGDGYTF
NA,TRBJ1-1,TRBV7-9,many,TGTGCCAGCAGCTTATCAAATGACGTGGCTTTCTTT,CASSLSNDVAFF
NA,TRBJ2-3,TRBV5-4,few,TGTGCCAGCCACAACACAGATACGCAGTATTTT,CASHNTDTQYF
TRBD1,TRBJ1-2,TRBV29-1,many,TGCAGCGTTGTGGACAGGTTCTATGGCTACACCTTC,CSVVDRFYGYTF
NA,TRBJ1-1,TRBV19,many,TGTGCCAGTAGTTCCGGTATGAACACTGAAGCTTTCTTT,CASSSGMNTEAFF
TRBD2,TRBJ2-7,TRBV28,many,TGTGCCAGCAGTGCTAGCGGGACCTCCTACGAGCAGTACTTC,CASSASGTSYEQYF
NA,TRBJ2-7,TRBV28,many,TGTGCCAGCAGTTCCACAGGAAAACGGACCTACGAGCAGTACTTC,CASSSTGKRTYEQYF
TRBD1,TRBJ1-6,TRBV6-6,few,TGTGCCAGCAGACACCGGGACAGGGGGCTTAATTCACCCCTCCACTTT,CASRHRDRGLNSPLHF
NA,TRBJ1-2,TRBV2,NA,TGTGCCAGCAGGGCGTCCGGACAGTTCGTTGGCTACACCTTC,CASRASGQFVGYTF
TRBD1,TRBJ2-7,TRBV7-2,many,TGTGCCAGCAGCGTGGGACAGGGGGGACCCTACGAGCAGTACTTC,CASSVGQGGPYEQYF
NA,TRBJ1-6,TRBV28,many,TGTGCCAGCAGTTTATGGGCAGGGCAATCACCCCTCCACTTT,CASSLWAGQSPLHF
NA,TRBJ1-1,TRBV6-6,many,TGTGCCAGCAGTTCGACAGAATTGAACACTGAAGCTTTCTTT,CASSSTELNTEAFF
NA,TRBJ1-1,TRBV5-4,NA,TGTGCCAGCATCCCGGACACGAACACTGAAGCTTTCTTT,CASIPDTNTEAFF
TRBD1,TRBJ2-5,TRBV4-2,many,TGTGCCAGCAGCCAAGAAGGGGGCGAGACCCAGTACTTC,CASSQEGGETQYF
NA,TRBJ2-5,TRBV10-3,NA,TGTGCCATCCATGGACAGCCTCAAGAGACCCAGTACTTC,CAIHGQPQETQYF
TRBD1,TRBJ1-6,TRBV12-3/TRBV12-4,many,TGTGCCAGCAGCACAGGGGCGGGTTCACCCCTCCACTTT,CASSTGAGSPLHF
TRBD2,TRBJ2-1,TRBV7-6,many,TGTGCCAGCAGCTTATCAGCGGGGGGCTACAATGAGCAGTTCTTC,CASSLSAGGYNEQFF
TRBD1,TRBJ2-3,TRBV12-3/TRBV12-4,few,TGTGCCAGCAGTTTAGAAGGACAGGGCCGCCCCACAGATACGCAGTATTTT,CASSLEGQGRPTDTQYF
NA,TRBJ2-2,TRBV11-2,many,TGTGCCAGCAGCTTCGACCCCAACCCAGACACCGGGGAGCTGTTTTTT,CASSFDPNPDTGELFF
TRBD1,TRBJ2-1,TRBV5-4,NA,TGTGCCAGCAGCAGCTTCACAGGGGTATCCTACAATGAGCAGTTCTTC,CASSSFTGVSYNEQFF
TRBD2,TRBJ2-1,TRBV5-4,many,TGTGCCAGCAGCTCTAGGACTAGACCAAACTACAATGAGCAGTTCTTC,CASSSRTRPNYNEQFF
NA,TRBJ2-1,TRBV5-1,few,TGCGCCAGCAGCCACCGTGGGACAGCGGGAGCGGGCTCCTACAATGAGCAGTTCTTC,CASSHRGTAGAGSYNEQFF
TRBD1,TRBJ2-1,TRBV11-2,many,TGTGCCAGCAGTCCTTGGGACAGGGGTTCTCATCTCGAGGCGTACAATGAGCAGTTCTTC,CASSPWDRGSHLEAYNEQFF
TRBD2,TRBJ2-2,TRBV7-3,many,TGTGCCAGCAGCCTGACTAGCGGGAGCCCTCCCGGGGAGCTGTTTTTT,CASSLTSGSPPGELFF
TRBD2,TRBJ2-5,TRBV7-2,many,TGTGCCAGCAGCTCCGGGACTAGCGGGAGGGGAGAGACCCAGTACTTC,CASSSGTSGRGETQYF
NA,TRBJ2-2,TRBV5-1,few,TGCGCCAGCAGCCCCGGAGGAGCTTTTACCGGGGAGCTGTTTTTT,CASSPGGAFTGELFF
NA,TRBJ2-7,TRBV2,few,TGTGCCAGCAGGGAGTACGAGCAGTACTTC,CASREYEQYF
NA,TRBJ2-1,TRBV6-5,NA,TGTGCCAGCAGCGACCTATCGGGTGAGCAGTTCTTC,CASSDLSGEQFF
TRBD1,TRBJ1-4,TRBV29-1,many,TGCAGCGTTGAGGGGACAGGGGGCCCCGATCCAACCGAAAAACTGTTTTTT,CSVEGTGGPDPTEKLFF
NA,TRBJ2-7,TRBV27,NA,TGTGCCAGCAGCCGAGGGGCGGCCATCCGCCTTTACGAGCAGTACTTC,CASSRGAAIRLYEQYF
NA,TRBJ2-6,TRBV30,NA,TGTGCCTGGACCCAGGGTAGTGGGGCCAACGTCCTGACTTTC,CAWTQGSGANVLTF